This is a list of T cell receptor beta chains from one sample in a study of vaccination effects on CD4 cells after COVID-19. Some clones are missing from TCRdb's copy, which holds only in-frame ones; the method was immunoSEQ multiplex PCR. The sample consists of tens of thousands of clones, just under 75% of them appearing once. Antigens for these TCRs are unknown. The source was CD4+ T cells from PBMCs cultured without peptide, collected after COVID-19 vaccination. The receptors were sampled from a human donor who received a COVID-19 vaccine. Both conserved end residues are part of each CDR3. The D gene is left open where the match is weak. Only some rows state a clone size, as once, few, many or a class for expanded clones.

D: NA
J: TRBJ1-2
size: NA
V: TRBV6-2/TRBV6-3
DNA: TGTGCCAGCAGCCCCTCGGGGGTCTATGGCTACACCTTC
CDR3: CASSPSGVYGYTF

D: NA
J: TRBJ1-1
size: few
V: TRBV6-5
DNA: TGTGCCAGCAGTTTCTGGACAGACCACACTGAAGCTTTCTTT
CDR3: CASSFWTDHTEAFF

D: TRBD1
J: TRBJ2-5
size: NA
V: TRBV5-1
DNA: TGCGCCAGCAGCTTGGCTACAGGGGGACAAGAGACCCAGTACTTC
CDR3: CASSLATGGQETQYF

D: NA
J: TRBJ1-2
size: NA
V: TRBV12-3/TRBV12-4
DNA: TGTGCCAGCAGTTTAACCCTTGGCTACACCTTC
CDR3: CASSLTLGYTF

D: NA
J: TRBJ2-5
size: NA
V: TRBV6-2/TRBV6-3
DNA: TGTGCCAGCAGTTACTCGGGACGGACTTCTGGGACCCAGTACTTC
CDR3: CASSYSGRTSGTQYF

D: NA
J: TRBJ2-2
size: few
V: TRBV24-1
DNA: TGTGCCACCAGTGATTTTCGGCTATTCGGGGAGCTGTTTTTT
CDR3: CATSDFRLFGELFF

D: NA
J: TRBJ2-5
size: once
V: TRBV5-4
DNA: TGTGCCAGCAGCTTGGAGCCCATCGGGGAGACCCAGTACTTC
CDR3: CASSLEPIGETQYF

D: NA
J: TRBJ1-5
size: NA
V: TRBV7-2
DNA: TGTGCCAGCAGCCAGGGACGGCTAAATCAGCCCCAGCATTTT
CDR3: CASSQGRLNQPQHF

D: NA
J: TRBJ2-1
size: NA
V: TRBV27
DNA: TGTGCCAGCAGTTTATACAGGGTTAACAATGAGCAGTTCTTC
CDR3: CASSLYRVNNEQFF

D: NA
J: TRBJ2-1
size: NA
V: TRBV5-1
DNA: TGCGCCAGCAGCTGGGGACCGTCAGGGGACAATGAGCAGTTCTTC
CDR3: CASSWGPSGDNEQFF

D: TRBD2
J: TRBJ2-3
size: NA
V: TRBV6-6
DNA: TGTGCCAGCAGCTTTACTAGCGGGGGGGCCGGTTATGGCACAGATACGCAGTATTTT
CDR3: CASSFTSGGAGYGTDTQYF

D: NA
J: TRBJ1-2
size: NA
V: TRBV3-1/TRBV3-2
DNA: TGTGCCAGCAGCCCCTTGGTGGTAGGTGGCTACACCTTC
CDR3: CASSPLVVGGYTF

D: NA
J: TRBJ2-3
size: NA
V: TRBV11-3
DNA: TGTGCCAGCAGCTTAGGAGTCGGGGGGCCTAGCACAGATACGCAGTATTTT
CDR3: CASSLGVGGPSTDTQYF

D: NA
J: TRBJ2-5
size: NA
V: TRBV4-1
DNA: TGCGCCAGCAGCCAGGCCGACACTCCCCAACAGACCCAGTACTTC
CDR3: CASSQADTPQQTQYF

D: NA
J: TRBJ1-5
size: NA
V: TRBV10-2
DNA: TGCGCCAGCAGTGAGTTTGGCATGAGCAATCAGCCCCAGCATTTT
CDR3: CASSEFGMSNQPQHF

D: NA
J: TRBJ1-1
size: NA
V: TRBV19
DNA: TGTGCCAGTAGTATAGATTTCGGGATGACGGCTTTCTTT
CDR3: CASSIDFGMTAFF

D: TRBD1
J: TRBJ1-1
size: NA
V: TRBV3-1/TRBV3-2
DNA: TGTGCCAGCAGCCAAGGGGACAGGGGGACTGAAGCTTTCTTT
CDR3: CASSQGDRGTEAFF

D: NA
J: TRBJ1-6
size: NA
V: TRBV30
DNA: TGTGCCTGGAGAGGACAGTTGATAGGTTCACCCCTCCACTTT
CDR3: CAWRGQLIGSPLHF

D: NA
J: TRBJ2-1
size: NA
V: TRBV5-1
DNA: TGCGCCAGCAGCTTGGCCGCAGGGGTCAATGAGCAGTTCTTC
CDR3: CASSLAAGVNEQFF

D: TRBD2
J: TRBJ2-3
size: NA
V: TRBV24-1
DNA: TGTGCCACCAGTGACCCGGGACTAGGGTACACAGATACGCAGTATTTT
CDR3: CATSDPGLGYTDTQYF

D: NA
J: TRBJ2-1
size: once
V: TRBV21-1
DNA: TGTGCCAGCAGCAAAGGTTTAGAAGGGTTCTACAATGAGCAGTTCTTC
CDR3: CASSKGLEGFYNEQFF

D: NA
J: TRBJ1-5
size: few
V: TRBV24-1
DNA: TGTGCCACCAGTGACCCTACAGGGAGTAGCAATCAGCCCCAGCATTTT
CDR3: CATSDPTGSSNQPQHF

D: TRBD2
J: TRBJ2-1
size: NA
V: TRBV7-3
DNA: TGTGCCAGCAGCCCCTATTCTGTAGCGGGGGGGCCCCATGAGCAGTTCTTC
CDR3: CASSPYSVAGGPHEQFF

D: NA
J: TRBJ1-6
size: few
V: TRBV15
DNA: TGTGCCACCAGCAGAGTCGGATTGTGGAATTCACCCCTCCACTTT
CDR3: CATSRVGLWNSPLHF

D: NA
J: TRBJ1-1
size: few
V: TRBV28
DNA: TGTGCCAGCAGTTTATCGGGGGGCGCGTTCGCTGAAGCTTTCTTT
CDR3: CASSLSGGAFAEAFF

D: NA
J: TRBJ2-1
size: NA
V: TRBV19
DNA: TGTGCCAGTAATTTACAGGGGAGGTACAATGAGCAGTTCTTC
CDR3: CASNLQGRYNEQFF

D: NA
J: TRBJ2-4
size: NA
V: TRBV7-2
DNA: TGTGCCAGCAGCTTAGAATTAGGGCTAGCGGCCAAAAACATTCAGTACTTC
CDR3: CASSLELGLAAKNIQYF

D: NA
J: TRBJ2-2
size: NA
V: TRBV5-1
DNA: TGCGCCAGCAGCTTGTACGAGGGGTCGAACACCGGGGAGCTGTTTTTT
CDR3: CASSLYEGSNTGELFF

D: TRBD1
J: TRBJ2-3
size: NA
V: TRBV15
DNA: TGTGCCACCAGCGTCCACCGGGACAGGGACCTCGTTACGCAGTATTTT
CDR3: CATSVHRDRDLVTQYF

D: NA
J: TRBJ2-2
size: NA
V: TRBV5-6
DNA: TGTGCCAGCAGGCCTAGACCGGAAACCGGGGAGCTGTTTTTT
CDR3: CASRPRPETGELFF

D: NA
J: TRBJ1-3
size: NA
V: TRBV30
DNA: TGTGCCTGGAGGTTCAACGGAAACACCATATATTTT
CDR3: CAWRFNGNTIYF

D: NA
J: TRBJ1-2
size: NA
V: TRBV6-2/TRBV6-3
DNA: TGTGCCAGCAGCCTCCGGCAGGGACCCTCCTATGGCTACACCTTC
CDR3: CASSLRQGPSYGYTF

D: NA
J: TRBJ2-5
size: NA
V: TRBV5-1
DNA: TGCGCCAGCAGCTTGGGCGGTTGGGCTAGTTGGGAGACCCAGTACTTC
CDR3: CASSLGGWASWETQYF

D: NA
J: TRBJ1-5
size: NA
V: TRBV2
DNA: TGTGCCAGCAGACTGGGACTTAGCAATCAGCCCCAGCATTTT
CDR3: CASRLGLSNQPQHF

D: TRBD2
J: TRBJ2-2
size: NA
V: TRBV4-2
DNA: TGTGCCAGCAGCCAAGAAGTTCCGGGGGGGACCACCGGGGAGCTGTTTTTT
CDR3: CASSQEVPGGTTGELFF

D: NA
J: TRBJ2-3
size: once
V: TRBV7-6
DNA: TGTGCCAGCAGCAACCGAACTCGACGCACAGATACGCAGTATTTT
CDR3: CASSNRTRRTDTQYF

D: NA
J: TRBJ1-6
size: NA
V: TRBV6-1
DNA: TGTGCCAGCAGTGAAGGTTTGCAGCCCTATAATTCACCCCTCCACTTT
CDR3: CASSEGLQPYNSPLHF

D: TRBD1
J: TRBJ1-6
size: NA
V: TRBV18
DNA: TGTGCCAGCTCGGGAGGACAGGGTTATAATTCACCCCTCCACTTT
CDR3: CASSGGQGYNSPLHF

D: NA
J: TRBJ2-1
size: once
V: TRBV20-1
DNA: TGCAGTGCTGTGGGGAATGAGCAGTTCTTC
CDR3: CSAVGNEQFF

D: NA
J: TRBJ1-1
size: NA
V: TRBV30
DNA: TGTGCCTGGAGCCGGGGCGGGATGAACACTGAAGCTTTCTTT
CDR3: CAWSRGGMNTEAFF

D: TRBD1
J: TRBJ2-1
size: NA
V: TRBV19
DNA: TGTGCCAGTAGTATAAGCAGGGGGCTAAGCTCCTACAATGAGCAGTTCTTC
CDR3: CASSISRGLSSYNEQFF

D: NA
J: TRBJ1-1
size: NA
V: TRBV5-1
DNA: TGCGCCAGCAGTCAGAACTTGAACACTGAAGCTTTCTTT
CDR3: CASSQNLNTEAFF

D: NA
J: TRBJ2-5
size: NA
V: TRBV20-1
DNA: TGCAGTGCTAGTGCCAATTCTTGGGAGACCCAGTACTTC
CDR3: CSASANSWETQYF

D: NA
J: TRBJ2-2
size: NA
V: TRBV19
DNA: TGTGCCAGTAGCGTGCTCACCGGGGAGCTGTTTTTT
CDR3: CASSVLTGELFF

D: TRBD1
J: TRBJ1-6
size: NA
V: TRBV4-1
DNA: TGCGCCAGCAAAGCAGGGGGTTCGTCACCCCTCCACTTT
CDR3: CASKAGGSSPLHF

D: NA
J: TRBJ2-4
size: NA
V: TRBV11-3
DNA: TGTGCCAGCAGCTCGGACACTGGAGGGAACATTCAGTACTTC
CDR3: CASSSDTGGNIQYF

D: NA
J: TRBJ2-1
size: few
V: TRBV7-2
DNA: TGTGCCAGCAGCTTTAGGGGCTACAATGAGCAGTTCTTC
CDR3: CASSFRGYNEQFF

D: NA
J: TRBJ2-3
size: NA
V: TRBV20-1
DNA: TGCAGTATGGCGGGCGCAGATACGCAGTATTTT
CDR3: CSMAGADTQYF

D: TRBD1
J: TRBJ1-3
size: NA
V: TRBV7-3
DNA: TGTGCCAGCAGCAAGGGACAGAAGAGTTCTGGAAACACCATATATTTT
CDR3: CASSKGQKSSGNTIYF

D: NA
J: TRBJ2-5
size: NA
V: TRBV12-3/TRBV12-4
DNA: TGTGCCAGCAGTCCCATCGGGCGGGAGACCCAGTACTTC
CDR3: CASSPIGRETQYF

D: NA
J: TRBJ1-2
size: NA
V: TRBV15
DNA: TGTGCCACCAGACGGGACTCGAACTATGGCTACACCTTC
CDR3: CATRRDSNYGYTF

D: TRBD1
J: TRBJ1-2
size: NA
V: TRBV19
DNA: TGTGCCAGTAGTACCGTGACAGGGGTAGGCTACACCTTC
CDR3: CASSTVTGVGYTF

D: TRBD1
J: TRBJ2-3
size: NA
V: TRBV24-1
DNA: TGTGCCACCAGTAGACAGGGGGCAAAGGATACGCAGTATTTT
CDR3: CATSRQGAKDTQYF

D: TRBD1
J: TRBJ1-2
size: NA
V: TRBV30
DNA: TGTGCCTGGAGTCAGGGGGCGCGAGGGTATGGCTACACCTTC
CDR3: CAWSQGARGYGYTF

D: NA
J: TRBJ1-4
size: NA
V: TRBV9
DNA: TGTGCCAGCAGCGCCGATACAACTAATGAAAAACTGTTTTTT
CDR3: CASSADTTNEKLFF

D: NA
J: TRBJ1-1
size: NA
V: TRBV5-1
DNA: TGCGCCAGCAACCCTGACGGGAGCACTGAAGCTTTCTTT
CDR3: CASNPDGSTEAFF

D: NA
J: TRBJ1-1
size: few
V: TRBV25-1
DNA: TGTGCCAGCAGGCCTGGACAGCCCATGTTTAAAGCTTTCTTT
CDR3: CASRPGQPMFKAFF

D: NA
J: TRBJ2-3
size: few
V: TRBV24-1
DNA: TGTGCCACCAGTGATTTGGTTCGGGGCGGGGACGACACAGATACGCAGTATTTT
CDR3: CATSDLVRGGDDTDTQYF

D: TRBD1
J: TRBJ2-3
size: NA
V: TRBV6-5
DNA: TGTGCCAGCAGTAAACAGGGGGCGGAAACAGATACGCAGTATTTT
CDR3: CASSKQGAETDTQYF